Given below is one T cell receptor beta chain in context. Its target is not known. This specimen comes from a study of CXCR3-negative and CXCR3-positive naive CD8 T cells. The study's findings and limits: Memory cells differed in TRBV-TRBJ usage, but naive CXCR3-negative and CXCR3-positive cells had similar usage. Naive cells that were CXCR3-positive had more hydrophobic TRB CDR3s (compared with CXCR3-negative naive cells).

The CDR3 totals 15 residues. CDR1 and CDR2 from the germline V gene are SGHTA and FQGTGA. The authors prepared UMI-labeled TRB cDNA libraries by 5' RACE. Reanalyzing the 5' RACE reads, TCRdb keeps one entry per CDR3 protein, without DNA. The sample has under 85,000 distinct CDR3 sequences. This chain uses TRBV7-3 with TRBJ2-1. The TCR sequence derives from a human donor in good health. Some clones in this sample may be carry-over from other donors' samples. Sequencing was performed on naive CXCR3+ CD8+ T cells from blood. Specified subset: CD45RO-CCR7+CD27+CD95- naive CD8+ T cells expressing CXCR3 (TNR3+). CDR3 loop: CASSPSGTTDNEQFF.